Presented here are 29 T cell receptor beta chains from one specimen sequenced in a study of T cell responses to AZD1222 COVID-19 vaccine listed by TCRdb under 2021. Library preparation employed the immunoSEQ multiplex PCR assay. Here the immuneACCESS table is served through TCRdb, limited to in-frame sequences with V and J called. Missing clones are a known gap in these copies; in checked studies unresolved V genes cover under half, and the rest lacks a known reason. In this sample the table shows about 100,000 clones, about 92% of which occur a single time. The top ten constitute about 1.2% of the sample. The meaning of the sample's time point label: baseline before first vaccination. Sequenced here: peripheral blood, sampled on day 0 of AZD1222 vaccination. The source of these receptors is an adult in good health.

The rearrangement uses TRBV15 and TRBJ2-6; weak D call: TRBD2 (5 bases). The CDR3 covers 18 residues. The V and J ends lost 1 base and 0 bases respectively, with 13 bases between them. Per germline, CDR1 LNHNV and CDR2 YYDKDF (reference sequence). As DNA, the CDR3 is TGTGCCACCAGCAGAGGACTAAGCGACTACTCTGGGGCCAACGTCCTGACTTTC. Translating it yields CATSRGLSDYSGANVLTF.

The rearrangement joins TRBV9 to TRBJ2-1; a weak D match, TRBD2 (6 bases). Between the trimmed V and J ends, which lost 0 bases and 6 bases, there was a span of 10 bases. The CDR3 spans 14 residues. Germline lookup yields CDR1 SGDLS and CDR2 YYNGEE. The CDR3 loop reads CASSVGRVGNEQFF. The CDR3 DNA is TGTGCCAGCAGCGTAGGGAGGGTTGGCAATGAGCAGTTCTTC.

The chain links TRBV27 to TRBJ1-1, with a tentative D call TRBD1 (5 bases). V was shortened by 5 bases and J by 3 bases, with 13 bases between the two germline ends. This CDR3 spans 14 amino acids. Germline CDR1 MNHEY, CDR2 SMNVEV (reference sequence). The CDR3 nucleotides read TGTGCCAGCAGTGTCAGGGACGAGGACACTGAAGCTTTCTTT. Its translation: CASSVRDEDTEAFF.

The chain uses TRBV5-8 and TRBJ1-2, with 7 bases matching TRBD1. Germline V gives CDR1 SGHTS, CDR2 YDEGEE. J gave up 2 bases and V 1 base, and 8 bases lay outside the gene matches. The CDR3 totals 16 residues. The CDR3 DNA follows: TGTGCCAGCAGCTTGAGAACAGGGGAGGCCAACTATGGCTACACCTTC. Protein: CASSLRTGEANYGYTF.

The rearrangement uses TRBV27 and TRBJ2-3, with 8 bases identical to TRBD2. V was pared by 6 bases and J by 1 base, with 3 bases of the junction left unmatched. Germline lookup yields CDR1 MNHEY and CDR2 SMNVEV (reference sequence). There are 14 residues in the CDR3. The CDR3 sequence: CASRSGGGTDTQYF. CDR3 DNA: TGTGCCAGCAGGTCCGGGGGGGGCACAGATACGCAGTATTTT.

This chain connects TRBV20-1 to TRBJ1-2, with no clear D. Germline loops: CDR1 DFQATT, CDR2 SNEGSKA (reference sequence). V dropped 6 bases and J dropped 11 bases, with 10 bases sitting between them. The CDR3 sequence is 9 residues long. The CDR3 is CSAGRWYTF. The CDR3 nucleotides read TGCAGTGCAGGAAGGTGGTACACCTTC.

The chain employs TRBV7-2 and TRBJ1-5; D is perhaps TRBD1 (6 bases). The CDR3 is 15 amino acids. Germline assignment: CDR1 SGHTA and CDR2 FQGNSA. V lost 4 bases and J lost 1, with 11 bases in between. The CDR3 loop reads CASSSGGISNQPQHF. CDR3 sequence (DNA): TGTGCCAGCAGCTCTGGGGGCATAAGCAATCAGCCCCAGCATTTT. Full variable domain (missing parts from reference TRBV7-2 and TRBJ1-5): GAGVSQSPSNKVTEKGKDVELRCDPISGHTALYWYRQSLGQGLEFLIYFQGNSAPDKSGLPSDRFSAERTGGSVSTLTIQRTQQEDSAVYLCASSSGGISNQPQHFGDGTRLSIL.

This clone occurred a few times. This chain uses TRBV6-1 with TRBJ1-2, with 9 positions matching TRBD1. Germline loops: CDR1 MNHNS, CDR2 SASEGT. The V and J ends lost 3 bases and 9 bases, in that order; junction bases with no gene match: 5. CDR3 length: 13 residues. CDR3 nucleotides: TGTGCCAGCAGTGAGCAGGGACAGGGTAGCTACACCTTC. Its translation is CASSEQGQGSYTF.

The chain couples TRBV19 to TRBJ2-3; the match to TRBD2 covers 8 bases. The CDR3 consists of 15 residues. Germline-derived CDR1 and CDR2 are LNHDA and SQIVND (reference sequence). J gave up 0 bases and V 5 bases, and 4 bases lay outside the gene matches. The CDR3 region is CASSRGRSSTDTQYF. In DNA form, the CDR3 reads TGTGCCAGTAGTCGCGGGAGGTCTAGCACAGATACGCAGTATTTT. Filled out from reference TRBV19 and TRBJ2-3, the complete variable domain reads DGGITQSPKYLFRKEGQNVTLSCEQNLNHDAMYWYRQDPGQGLRLIYYSQIVNDFQKGDIAEGYSVSREKKESFPLTVTSAQKNPTAFYLCASSRGRSSTDTQYFGPGTRLTVL.

The gene calls are TRBV4-2 and TRBJ1-3; D not resolved. The ends were cut back, 0 bases at V and 4 bases at J, with 13 bases in the middle. Germline CDR1 and CDR2: LGHNA and YNFKEQ. The CDR3 extends over 16 amino acids. The CDR3 nucleotides read TGTGCCAGCAGCCAAGATCTGGATCCGACGGGAAACACCATATATTTT. Translation gives CASSQDLDPTGNTIYF.

This sequence joins TRBV7-9 and TRBJ1-3; 8 bases align to TRBD1. V shed 3 bases, J shed 0 bases, and the junction held 13 bases outside the gene matches. This CDR3 is built from 19 residues. From germline, CDR1 is SEHNR and CDR2 FQNEAQ (reference sequence). The CDR3 nucleotides are TGTGCCAGCAGCTTCAGACAGGGGTCCCACCGGTCCTCTGGAAACACCATATATTTT. The encoded protein is CASSFRQGSHRSSGNTIYF. Looking up the rest from reference TRBV7-9 and TRBJ1-3 gives the full variable domain: DTGVSQNPRHKITKRGQNVTFRCDPISEHNRLYWYRQTLGQGPEFLTYFQNEAQLEKSRLLSDRFSAERPKGSFSTLEIQRTEQGDSAMYLCASSFRQGSHRSSGNTIYFGEGSWLTVV.

This sequence joins TRBV15 and TRBJ1-2; D is perhaps TRBD1 (6 bases). Between the trimmed V and J ends, which lost 4 bases and 3 bases, there was a span of 12 bases. The length of the CDR3 is 14 residues. Germline CDR1 is LNHNV and CDR2 is YYDKDF (reference sequence). Here the CDR3 DNA reads TGTGCCACCAGCATAGACAGGATAGACTATGGCTACACCTTC. Its protein is CATSIDRIDYGYTF.

The chain carries TRBV28 and TRBJ2-7; 7 nucleotides line up with TRBD2. Germline lookup yields CDR1 MDHEN and CDR2 SYDVKM. With 2 bases clipped from V and 5 bases from J, the junction kept 6 bases outside the gene matches. This CDR3 spans 14 amino acids. CDR3 loop: CASSLAGVRNEQYF. CDR3 DNA sequence: TGTGCCAGCAGTTTAGCGGGAGTCAGGAACGAGCAGTACTTC.

J is TRBJ2-7 and V is TRBV14; weak D call: TRBD2 (6 bases). The length of the CDR3 is 15 residues. V was cut by 5 bases and J by 2 bases, with 16 bases left in between. The germline V gene has CDR1 SGHDN and CDR2 FVKESK. The CDR3 DNA follows: TGTGCCAGCAGCGCTCGCGGGGATTCCCCCTACGAGCAGTACTTC. Its translation: CASSARGDSPYEQYF.

This clone showed up just once. The rearrangement links TRBV5-6 to TRBJ1-5; tentative D call: TRBD1 (5 bases). Trimming pared 4 bases from V and 7 bases from J, leaving 12 bases between. Germline V lookup: CDR1 SGHDT, CDR2 YYEEEE. This CDR3 spans 13 amino acids. CDR3 DNA: TGTGCCAGCAGCCGGGGGTTCCGCCAGCCCCAGCATTTT. Translation: CASSRGFRQPQHF.

The table lists this clone with a count of one. Here the CDR3 DNA reads TGTGCCAGCAGTTTTACAACGGATACGCAGTATTTT. Protein: CASSFTTDTQYF. J is TRBJ2-3 and V is TRBV6-6, with unresolved D. The CDR3 covers 12 residues. The germline V gene has CDR1 MNHNY and CDR2 SVGAGI (reference sequence). V was trimmed by 4 bases and J by 6 bases, leaving 8 bases between them.

The V gene is TRBV2, the J gene TRBJ1-3; unclear D gene. The CDR3 runs to 16 residues. The germline V gene has CDR1 SNHLY and CDR2 FYNNEI. V dropped 2 bases and J dropped 0 bases, with 11 bases sitting between them. In DNA, the CDR3 is TGTGCCAGCAGTGAAATAGTTTACAGCTCTGGAAACACCATATATTTT. Its translation: CASSEIVYSSGNTIYF.

This chain uses TRBV28 with TRBJ1-5; D is unclear. The CDR3 is 13 amino acids. Germline V gene data show CDR1 as MDHEN and CDR2 as SYDVKM. The V end lost 2 bases, the J end lost 5 bases, and 7 bases lay between the germline ends. The chain's CDR3 is CASSLVGYQPQHF. The CDR3 DNA sequence: TGTGCCAGCAGTTTAGTAGGGTATCAGCCCCAGCATTTT.

The V gene is TRBV6-6, the J gene TRBJ2-7; a weak D match, TRBD2 (6 bases). The germline gives CDR1 MNHNY, CDR2 SVGAGI (reference sequence). Trimming pared 5 bases from V and 3 bases from J, leaving 17 bases between. This CDR3 is 15 amino acids long. CDR3 nucleotides: TGTGCCAGCAGTGACGCGGGGACTGAATACTACGAGCAGTACTTC. It translates to CASSDAGTEYYEQYF.

The chain employs TRBV27 and TRBJ1-2; D possibly corresponds to TRBD1 (6 bases). The CDR3 contains 15 residues. Trimming cost V 2 bases and J 4 bases, with 14 bases left between them. Germline-derived CDR1 and CDR2 are MNHEY and SMNVEV (reference sequence). The CDR3 DNA is TGTGCCAGCAGTTTAGTCGGCGGGGGCAGCTATGGCTACACCTTC. Amino acids: CASSLVGGGSYGYTF.

V is TRBV18 and J is TRBJ2-7, with TRBD2 identical over 8 bases. In germline, CDR1 is KGHSH, CDR2 LQKENI. The CDR3 length is 15 residues. V lost 0 bases, J lost 6 bases, and 7 bases stayed unmatched. The CDR3 bases are TGTGCCAGCTCACCACCTGTTCGCGCGGGGGGCGAGCAGTACTTC. This gives the protein CASSPPVRAGGEQYF.

The genes are TRBV5-1 and TRBJ1-1, with TRBD1 as a possible D gene (6 bases). Germline V gene data show CDR1 as SGHRS and CDR2 as YFSETQ. V dropped 5 bases and J dropped 6 bases, with 14 bases sitting between them. CDR3 length equals 13 residues. Here the CDR3 reads CASRQGQTSEAFF. In DNA, the CDR3 is TGCGCCAGCAGGCAGGGGCAGACTTCTGAAGCTTTCTTT.

The rearrangement uses TRBV5-1 and TRBJ2-7, with D perhaps matching TRBD1 or TRBD2 (5 bases each). The germline V and J ends were trimmed by 3 bases and 2 bases, with 21 bases remaining between them. Germline V lookup: CDR1 SGHRS, CDR2 YFSETQ. There are 17 residues in the CDR3. The CDR3 reads CASSSGLFGTTTYEQYF. The CDR3 DNA is TGCGCCAGCAGCTCGGGATTATTCGGGACCACTACCTACGAGCAGTACTTC.

V usage is TRBV4-1 and J usage is TRBJ1-2; D gene unclear. Germline V gene lookup returns CDR1 MGHRA and CDR2 YSYEKL. The CDR3 has 20 amino acids. Trimming pared 0 bases from V and 4 bases from J, leaving 27 bases between. CDR3 sequence (DNA): TGCGCCAGCAGCCAAGATTGGTATGAGGCAGGACCTAAGGAGGTCTATGGCTACACCTTC. It encodes CASSQDWYEAGPKEVYGYTF.

The V call is TRBV11-2, the J call TRBJ1-3, with D perhaps matching TRBD1 (5 bases). This CDR3 has 16 residues. Trimming stripped 5 bases from V and 0 bases from J, with 14 bases between. Looked up from germline, CDR1 is SGHAT and CDR2 is FQNNGV. As DNA, the CDR3 is TGTGCCAGCAGCGATAGCAGTGGGGGCTCTGGAAACACCATATATTTT. Its protein product is CASSDSSGGSGNTIYF.

The rearrangement links TRBV28 to TRBJ2-7; 9 bases map to TRBD2. The CDR3 spans 15 residues. CDR1 is MDHEN, CDR2 SYDVKM, per germline. The V gene end was trimmed by 5 bases and the J gene end by 4 bases; junction bases not matched to a gene: 9. DNA of the CDR3: TGTGCCAGCAGTGCCCCGGGACTAGCAGATTACGAGCAGTACTTC. It codes for CASSAPGLADYEQYF.

This clone was observed a few times. This chain's CDR3 is CASSARQGTGELFF. The CDR3 DNA is TGTGCCAGCTCAGCTAGACAGGGAACCGGGGAGCTGTTTTTT. V gene TRBV18 combines with J gene TRBJ2-2, with TRBD1 identical over 7 bases. The V gene's germline CDR1 is KGHSH and CDR2 LQKENI. The CDR3 is 14 residues long. V shed 5 bases, J shed 5 bases, and the junction held 5 bases outside the gene matches.

The rearrangement joins TRBV28 to TRBJ1-5; D unresolved. V was clipped by 3 bases and J by 1 base, with 4 bases between them. Germline lookup yields CDR1 MDHEN and CDR2 SYDVKM. The CDR3 extends over 13 amino acids. The CDR3 sequence: CASSFESNQPQHF. The CDR3 nucleotides read TGTGCCAGCAGTTTCGAGAGCAATCAGCCCCAGCATTTT.

The V and J genes are TRBV28 and TRBJ2-7; TRBD2 might be the D (5 bases). The V end lost 7 bases, the J end lost 5 bases, and 24 bases lay between the germline ends. The CDR3 is 16 residues long. CDR1 is MDHEN, CDR2 SYDVKM, per germline. CDR3 in amino acids: CASTSNRPGKGHEQYF. CDR3 bases: TGTGCCAGCACCTCAAACCGGCCGGGAAAAGGCCACGAGCAGTACTTC. The whole variable domain, filled in from reference TRBV28 and TRBJ2-7, reads DVKVTQSSRYLVKRTGEKVFLECVQDMDHENMFWYRQDPGLGLRLIYFSYDVKMKEKGDIPEGYSVSREKKERFSLILESASTNQTSMYLCASTSNRPGKGHEQYFGPGTRLTVT.